This T cell receptor (beta chain) emerged from a study of regulatory T cells in long-lasting Graves disease (dated by TCRdb to the early 2020s). About the full investigation: Newly diagnosed Graves' disease patients had taken antithyroid drugs for less than 3 months. Patients with persistent Graves' disease were compared with patients with newly diagnosed Graves' disease using TCR sequencing and RNA sequencing of peripheral blood. The study was registered as a clinical trial and conducted in China. A total of roughly 35 samples underwent TCR sequencing: some 13 from persistent and approximately 20 from newly diagnosed Graves' disease patients. The study at large found these results: The small sample size was acknowledged by the authors as a limitation that may reduce accuracy. Compared with newly diagnosed patients, patients with persistent Graves' disease had lower TCR Shannon entropy and fewer highly expanded clones, which suggests clonal expansion. Persistent disease showed preferential use of TRBV28, TRBJ1-2 and TRBJ2-5, whereas newly diagnosed disease favored TRBV20-1 and TRBJ2-1. Because the primary lesion, thyroid tissue, could not be accessed, the study looked at peripheral blood alone. A larger number of public clonotypes was shared among persistent patients (2,741) than among newly diagnosed patients (around 970). Sequencing and analysis were limited to the TCR beta chain.

What the time point label conveys for this sample: newly diagnosed GD, antithyroid drugs for less than 3 months. For both TCR sequencing and RNA sequencing, RNA was extracted from PBMCs in TRIzol. Graves' disease was diagnosed according to American Thyroid Association guidelines. Patients for the study were recruited at an endocrinology department in Xi'an, China. Each patient gave approximately 10 milliliters of peripheral blood, collected in an EDTA anticoagulant tube. Ficoll Paque Plus density gradient separation was used to isolate PBMCs, and no further T cell sorting was performed. An Agilent 2100 Bioanalyzer and agarose gel were used to check RNA quality, and a NanoDrop 2000 was used to measure RNA concentration. CDR1 and CDR2 (GTSNPN, SVGIG) derive from the germline V gene (reference sequence). A distance of 7 bases separates the germline ends of V and J, which lose 5 bases and 4 bases respectively. Including cysteine and phenylalanine, the CDR3 has 11 amino acids. This entry keeps only the CDR3 DNA: 33 bases, framed from base 1.

To prepare the library, multiplex PCR was applied. Sequencing used an Illumina HiSeq 4000. TCR beta libraries were built with iRepertoire HTBI primers and Arm-PCR amplification of CDR3 regions. Before sequencing, the PCR products went through gel purification. In the paper's pipeline: Gene usage analysis of CDR3 amino acid clonotypes relied on the 62 TRBV and about 15 TRBJ segments identified across samples. Filtered high-quality paired reads were merged into contigs using COPE and FqMerger. Contigs were aligned with BLAST to IMGT TRBV, TRBD and TRBJ reference genes, and CDR3 was defined per IMGT. Any clonotype with a frequency above 0.1% was counted as a highly expanded clone. Shannon entropy served as the measure of repertoire diversity, while the Gini coefficient captured V-J evenness. Clonotypes shared by more than one individual were considered public. TCRdb trimmed the raw reads at Q25, called clones with MiXCR and kept productive beta chains. Rows merge per CDR3 protein into single entries with the most common DNA and genes. The V and J calls and clone size come from TCRdb's table, not from the authors' own analysis. This sample gives approximately 350,000 distinct CDR3 sequences in total; around 11% of them show up just once. 18% of the sample rests with the top ten.

This clonotype was counted many times. Its antigen specificity is not known. The sample holds no much larger clone one base away, and base qualities are not on file. These data were likewise used in another study, on T cells in Graves' hyperthyroidism and ophthalmopathy. The second study also describes: Stable Graves' hyperthyroidism was defined as no progression to ophthalmopathy during 18 months of follow-up. The hyperthyroidism patients were between 18 and 65 years old and newly diagnosed, with a disease duration of less than 2 months. Exclusion was applied to patients with uncontrolled infections, other autoimmune diseases, pregnancy or lactation. Diagnoses were established on the basis of clinical symptoms, serum thyroxine and TRAb, thyroid ultrasound, and orbital computed tomography. The first round of RT-PCR for the TCR CDR3 was performed with the HTBI primer set and the Qiagen OneStep RT-PCR kit. Most expanded thyroid clonotypes (frequency above 0.001) were also detected in blood, suggesting blood repertoires may reflect thyroid immune responses. A model built on a 13 V-J signature distinguished ophthalmopathy from stable hyperthyroidism, reaching around 90% sensitivity and under 84% specificity in cross-validation and 80%/75% in testing. In validation, progression to ophthalmopathy was predicted by the model with roughly 71% sensitivity and approximately 78% specificity, a median of about 6.4 months before onset. To identify TCR V-J signatures that set the groups apart, the researchers used a discovery cohort of about a hundred patients, made up of about 44 with Graves' ophthalmopathy and some 56 with stable Graves' hyperthyroidism. Prospective prediction of ophthalmopathy was tested in an independent validation cohort consisting of roughly 20 hyperthyroidism patients and approximately 16 patients who later progressed to ophthalmopathy. For training and testing, the roughly 93 patients in the discovery cohort were randomly divided in a 7:3 ratio. In several Graves' hyperthyroidism patients, the study also compared T-cell repertoires from thyroid tissue with T-cell repertoires from blood. After sampling, hyperthyroidism patients received methimazole starting at 30 mg daily, and ophthalmopathy patients received high-dose intravenous methylprednisolone. A second multiplex PCR round built the libraries, followed by size selection and purification. Sequencing of the libraries was done on an Illumina HiSeq2000 using paired-end 100 bp reads. SOAPnuke was used to process the raw data, throwing out any read that contained adapters or uncalled bases, had a mean Phred below 15, or lacked an exact constant-primer or identifier match. COPE v1.2.5 was used to merge high-quality paired reads, and clonotypes were defined as unique nucleotide sequences. Clonotypes were aligned to IMGT TRBV, TRBD and TRBJ reference segments using MiTCR v1.1. The analysis was restricted to V-J combinations with a frequency above 0.0001, which together covered 99% to 99.2% of the repertoires. A TCS score was defined as the ratio of F50 (clonal expansion) to E x V (chaos), with BLOSUM62-based TCRdist applied between CDR3 peptides within each V-J. Welch's t-statistics and random forest reduced 500 to 650 V-J features to around 14, which were used in a naive Bayes classifier (R e1071). No statistical method was used to fix the sample size in advance, and group allocation was not hidden from the investigators. The paper reports TCR Vbeta CDR3 sequencing of some 140 peripheral blood samples: fewer than 50 ophthalmopathy, under 80 hyperthyroidism and approximately 17 progressor patients.

The origin of this receptor is a woman aged 18-35 years with Graves disease. Donor details come from another sample of the same person, matched by shared clones. Sequencing was performed on peripheral blood mononuclear cells (PBMCs), taken at new diagnosis, from a patient treated with antithyroid drugs. In this chain, TRBV30 is recombined with TRBJ2-3; TRBD1 is possibly the D segment (5 matching bases). The sequenced DNA is TGTGCCTGGGCAGGGCCAGATACGCAGTATTTT. Its product reads: CAWAGPDTQYF.